This TCR beta chain was sequenced in a study of blood T cells in healthy people across ages (dated by TCRdb to 2013 to 2016). For the study in its entirety: In model experiments, roughly one uniquely barcoded TCR beta cDNA molecule per two T cells was captured by template switching. Age-related changes in TCR beta repertoire diversity were measured in the study by deep sequencing normalized with unique cDNA molecular identifiers. The donors were divided into four age groups: young (average around 15 years), middle-aged (approximately 39), aged (about 61) and long-lived (about 84). The study analyzed two additional independent replicas of 1 million unique cDNA reads from the same blood draw for two donors, one aged 18 to 29 and one aged 80 or older. General study outcomes and caveats: Because the CMV infection status of the donors was unknown, age-related changes in expanded clonotypes may potentially have been confounded. Estimates of total diversity from one million sequenced T cells were regarded as lower bounds and underestimates. Observed TCR beta diversity per million T cells fell roughly linearly with age, and a significant reduction was already apparent by age roughly 40. There was a strong correlation between observed TCR beta diversity and the percentage of naive T cells measured by flow cytometry. Compared with the aged group, the long-lived group had more naive CD4+ T cells, fewer expanded clones and increased TCR diversity, suggesting age selection. Conclusive comparison of naive and antigen-experienced compartments was prevented by the profiling of bulk unsorted PBMCs.

The protocol used for the library was 5' RACE. This sample was sequenced with an Illumina HiSeq 2500. A second PCR of roughly 6 to 12 cycles was performed with a sample-barcoded 5' primer and a J-beta primer mix. A unique molecular identifier was introduced onto each TCR beta cDNA molecule by a template-switch 5' adaptor carrying 12 random nucleotides. Each sample yielded at least 2.5 million CDR3-containing paired-end reads. The Mint cDNA synthesis kit, primed by a TRBC-specific oligonucleotide, was used to synthesize first-strand cDNA from all RNA. All cDNA was treated with uracil-DNA glycosylase and then went through a first 18-cycle PCR with the universal primers M1SS and BC2_uni_R. The paper's data handling went like this. Each sample was normalized by randomly selecting 1 million high-quality reads, each carrying a distinct molecular identifier. Reads with shared molecular identifiers were discarded instead of being binned into consensus sequences. MiTCR, set to a Q25 quality threshold and the strictest error-elimination algorithm, was used for CDR3 identification, clonotype clustering and error correction. A nonparametric unseen species model using Euler transformation provided a lower-bound estimate of total TCR beta diversity. In-frame beta chains were kept once TCRdb had trimmed the public reads at Q25 with fastp and called clones with MiXCR. Every CDR3 protein is listed once, alongside the most common genes and DNA of its rows. The V and J calls follow TCRdb's processing rather than the paper's. This sample is represented by 900,000 to 950,000 distinct CDR3 sequences; almost 30% of them were singletons. 10% of the sample comes from the top ten.

Trimmed from V: 6 bases; trimmed from J: 8 bases; junction bases lacking a gene match: 7. The CDR1 and CDR2 encoded by the germline V gene (reference sequence) are SGHAT and FQDESV. Reading from cysteine to phenylalanine, the CDR3 counts 14 amino acids. Only the CDR3 DNA is retained, 42 bases long and in frame from the first base. The approximately 40 donors, aged roughly 6 to 95 years, were systemically healthy Caucasian individuals from Russia. Each donor gave 8 to 10 milliliters of peripheral blood, drawn into EDTA-treated Vacutainer tubes. Ficoll-Paque density-gradient centrifugation was used to isolate PBMCs, with at least 6 million per sample. Total RNA was extracted from PBMCs with Trizol reagent, with at least 6 micrograms obtained per sample. The percentages of naive CD45RAhigh/CD27high T cells were determined by flow cytometry on a PBMC aliquot from every donor. The table lists this clonotype with many counts. It lacks a known antigen. Base qualities are not at hand, and no much larger clone is one base apart.

These same records also appear under a second study, on T cells of mothers and their children. Looking at the second paper: Donors were nine systemically healthy Caucasian individuals: three mothers and their six children. cDNA synthesis consumed the entire amount of extracted RNA, loaded at approximately 1.5 ug RNA in each 15 ul reaction. Sample barcodes and 2-4 random nucleotides were added via the M1S primer in the second PCR. Over 8 million TCR beta CDR3 reads were obtained for each mother, and 2.5 million to 3 million reads were obtained for each child. In both related and unrelated pairs, thymic selection shapes the output of TCR recombination in a similar way, with inherited differences having only a minor effect. Normalized repertoire overlap was always found to be slightly, but never significantly, higher in related mother-child pairs than in unrelated mother-child pairs. No persistent microchimeric T cell clones were detected, at a sensitivity of approximately 110 clones per million clonotypes. The study used deep NGS to compare TCR beta repertoires of mothers and children, seeking features distinguishing related mother-child pairs from unrelated individuals. The mean age was 40 +/- 4 years for the mothers and around 11 +/- 4 years for the children. After adapter ligation was performed with NEBNext reagents, the libraries were sequenced on an Illumina HiSeq 2000 with 100+100 nt paired-end reads. To avoid cross-contamination, the mother libraries and the child libraries were prepared a month apart and sequenced in separate runs. Between about 500,000 and 2,100,000 distinct TCR beta clonotypes were identified per donor. Naive TCR beta clonotypes were estimated from low-frequency clonotypes matched to each donor's FACS-determined naive share, without sorting.

The source of this sequence is a woman aged 40 to 49 in good health. The rearrangement combines TRBV11-1 with TRBJ2-1, with 10 central nucleotides matching TRBD1. The source material was blood. The DNA reads TGTGCCAGCAGACGGGACAGGGGAGGATATGAGCAGTTCTTC. It translates as CASRRDRGGYEQFF.